The clone carrying this T cell receptor (beta chain) was detected many times. The CDR3 length is 13 residues. CDR1 is SGHTS, CDR2 YDEGEE, per germline. The V end lost 2 bases, the J end lost 4 bases, and 9 bases lay between the germline ends. The sample originates from a study of neurological immune-mediated disorders. The sample's time point: longitudinal time-point 2. Libraries used 2 million unsorted PBMCs kept frozen in RNAlater. cDNA synthesis was performed by 5'RACE with 10-nucleotide random UMIs. A single record per CDR3 protein comes from TCRdb applying MiXCR to the 5' RACE reads. This sample yields under 50,000 distinct CDR3 sequences, of which around 13% are seen a single time; under 5% belongs to the top ten.

The sequenced sample was PBMCs. The gene calls are TRBV5-8 and TRBJ1-1; no clear D. The receptor comes from a male donor with HTLV-1-associated myelopathy (HAM/TSP). CDR3 loop: CASSFLVGTEAFF. In nucleotides, the CDR3 is TGTGCCAGCAGCTTTTTGGTGGGCACTGAAGCTTTCTTT.